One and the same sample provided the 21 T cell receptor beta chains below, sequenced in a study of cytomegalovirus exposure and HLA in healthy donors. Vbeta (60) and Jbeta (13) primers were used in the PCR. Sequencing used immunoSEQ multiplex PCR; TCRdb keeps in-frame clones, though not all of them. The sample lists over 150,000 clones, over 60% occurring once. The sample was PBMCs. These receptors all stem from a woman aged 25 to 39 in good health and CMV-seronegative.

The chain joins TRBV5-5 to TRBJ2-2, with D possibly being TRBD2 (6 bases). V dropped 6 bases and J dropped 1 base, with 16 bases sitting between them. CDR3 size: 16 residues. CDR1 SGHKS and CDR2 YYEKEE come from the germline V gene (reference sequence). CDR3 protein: CASTPWRDGNTGELFF. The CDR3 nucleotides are TGTGCCAGCACTCCCTGGAGGGATGGGAACACCGGGGAGCTGTTTTTT.

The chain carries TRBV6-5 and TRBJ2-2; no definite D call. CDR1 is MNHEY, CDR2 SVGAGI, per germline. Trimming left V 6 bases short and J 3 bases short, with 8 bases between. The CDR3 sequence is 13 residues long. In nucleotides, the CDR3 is TGTGCCAGCAGCCTGGGCTACACCGGGGAGCTGTTTTTT. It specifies CASSLGYTGELFF.

The CDR3 DNA follows: TGTGCCAGCAGTTCTTTGTCGTCGCCCGGTGAGCAGTTCTTC. Amino acids: CASSSLSSPGEQFF. The chain has TRBV7-3 and TRBJ2-1; D not certain. From germline, CDR1 is SGHTA and CDR2 FQGTGA. The CDR3 loop spans 14 amino acids. Trimming removed 6 bases at V and 9 bases at J, with 18 bases between.

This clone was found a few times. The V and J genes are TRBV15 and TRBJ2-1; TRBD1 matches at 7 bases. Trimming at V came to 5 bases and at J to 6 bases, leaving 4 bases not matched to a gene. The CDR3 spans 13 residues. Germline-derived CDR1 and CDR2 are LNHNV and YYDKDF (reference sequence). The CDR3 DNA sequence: TGTGCCACCAGCGACAGGGTTGTCAATGAGCAGTTCTTC. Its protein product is CATSDRVVNEQFF.

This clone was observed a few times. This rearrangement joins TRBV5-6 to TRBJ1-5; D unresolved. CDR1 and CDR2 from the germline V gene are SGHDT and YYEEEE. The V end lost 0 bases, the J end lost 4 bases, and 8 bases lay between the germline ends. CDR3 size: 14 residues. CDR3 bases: TGTGCCAGCAGCTTGGGGCAGAAAAATCAGCCCCAGCATTTT. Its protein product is CASSLGQKNQPQHF.

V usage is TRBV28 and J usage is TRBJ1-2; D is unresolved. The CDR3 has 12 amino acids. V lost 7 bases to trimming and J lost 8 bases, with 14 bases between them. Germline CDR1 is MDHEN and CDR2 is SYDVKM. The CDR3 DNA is TGTGCCAGCACTGGGGTGCGGGAGGGCTACACCTTC. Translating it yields CASTGVREGYTF.

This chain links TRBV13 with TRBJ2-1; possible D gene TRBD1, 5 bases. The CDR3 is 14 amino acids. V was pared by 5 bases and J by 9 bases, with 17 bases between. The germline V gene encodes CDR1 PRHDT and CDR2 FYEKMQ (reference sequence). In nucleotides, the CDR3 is TGTGCCAGCAGCCCCTCAGGATGGGGCAGTGAGCAGTTCTTC. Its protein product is CASSPSGWGSEQFF.

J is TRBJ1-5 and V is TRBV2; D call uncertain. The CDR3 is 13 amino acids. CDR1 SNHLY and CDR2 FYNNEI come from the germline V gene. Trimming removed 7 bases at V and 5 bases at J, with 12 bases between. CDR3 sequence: CASTLTPYQPQHF. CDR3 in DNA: TGTGCCAGCACCCTTACTCCCTATCAGCCCCAGCATTTT. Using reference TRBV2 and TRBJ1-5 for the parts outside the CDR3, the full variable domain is EPEVTQTPSHQVTQMGQEVILRCVPISNHLYFYWYRQILGQKVEFLVSFYNNEISEKSEIFDDQFSVERPDGSNFTLKIRSTKLEDSAMYFCASTLTPYQPQHFGDGTRLSIL.

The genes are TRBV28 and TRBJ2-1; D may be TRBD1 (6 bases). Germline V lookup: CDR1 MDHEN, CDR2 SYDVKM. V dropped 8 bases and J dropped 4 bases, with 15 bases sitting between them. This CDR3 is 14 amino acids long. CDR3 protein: CASGRLQGYNEQFF. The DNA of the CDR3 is TGTGCCAGCGGGAGACTCCAGGGGTACAATGAGCAGTTCTTC. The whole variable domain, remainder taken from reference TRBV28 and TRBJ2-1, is DVKVTQSSRYLVKRTGEKVFLECVQDMDHENMFWYRQDPGLGLRLIYFSYDVKMKEKGDIPEGYSVSREKKERFSLILESASTNQTSMYLCASGRLQGYNEQFFGPGTRLTVL.

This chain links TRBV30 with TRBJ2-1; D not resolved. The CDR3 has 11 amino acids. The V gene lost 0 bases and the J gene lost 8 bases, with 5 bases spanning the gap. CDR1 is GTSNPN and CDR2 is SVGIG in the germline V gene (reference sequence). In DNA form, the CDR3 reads TGTGCCTGGAGTGTCGGAGATGAGCAGTTCTTC. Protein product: CAWSVGDEQFF.

This chain's CDR3 is CASSPWTDLTEAFF. Written as DNA, the CDR3 is TGTGCCAGCTCACCCTGGACAGATCTCACTGAAGCTTTCTTT. The chain employs TRBV18 and TRBJ1-1; a weak D match, TRBD1 (6 bases). This CDR3 spans 14 amino acids. The germline gives CDR1 KGHSH, CDR2 LQKENI. Trimming stripped 3 bases from V and 4 bases from J, with 12 bases between.

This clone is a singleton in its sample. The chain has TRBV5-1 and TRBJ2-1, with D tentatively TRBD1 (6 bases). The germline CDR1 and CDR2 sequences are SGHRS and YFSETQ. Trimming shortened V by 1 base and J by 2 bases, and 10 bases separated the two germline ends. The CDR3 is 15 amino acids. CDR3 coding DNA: TGCGCCAGCAGCTTGATGGGGGCCGCCTACAATGAGCAGTTCTTC. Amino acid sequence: CASSLMGAAYNEQFF.

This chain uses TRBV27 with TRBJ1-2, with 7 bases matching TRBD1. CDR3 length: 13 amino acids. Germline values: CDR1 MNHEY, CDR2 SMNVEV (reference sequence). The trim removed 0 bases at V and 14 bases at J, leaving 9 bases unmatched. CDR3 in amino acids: CASSLSRGGGETF. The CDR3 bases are TGTGCCAGCAGTTTATCGAGAGGGGGCGGAGAGACCTTC.

The DNA for the CDR3 is TGTGCCAGCATAATTAACACTGAAGCTTTCTTT. Its protein product is CASIINTEAFF. The V and J genes are TRBV28 and TRBJ1-1; the D is unclear. Trimming cost V 7 bases and J 2 bases, with 5 bases left between them. CDR1 is MDHEN, CDR2 SYDVKM, per germline. The CDR3 has 11 amino acids.

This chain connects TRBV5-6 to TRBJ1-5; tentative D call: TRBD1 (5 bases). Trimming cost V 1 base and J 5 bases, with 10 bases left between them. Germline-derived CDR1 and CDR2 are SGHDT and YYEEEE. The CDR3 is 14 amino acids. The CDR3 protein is CASSLLGEDQPQHF. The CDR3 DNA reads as TGTGCCAGCAGCTTGTTAGGGGAGGATCAGCCCCAGCATTTT.

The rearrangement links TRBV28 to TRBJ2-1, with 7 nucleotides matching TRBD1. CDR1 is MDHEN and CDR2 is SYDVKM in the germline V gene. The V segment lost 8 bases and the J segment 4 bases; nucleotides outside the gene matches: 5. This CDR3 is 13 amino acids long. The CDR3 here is CASLEGAYNEQFF. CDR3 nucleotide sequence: TGTGCCAGCCTTGAGGGGGCGTACAATGAGCAGTTCTTC.

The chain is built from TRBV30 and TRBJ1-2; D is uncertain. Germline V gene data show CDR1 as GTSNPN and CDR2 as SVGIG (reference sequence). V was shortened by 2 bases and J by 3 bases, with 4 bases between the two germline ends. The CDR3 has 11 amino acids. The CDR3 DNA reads TGTGCCTGGAGTTATGACTATGGCTACACCTTC. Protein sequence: CAWSYDYGYTF.

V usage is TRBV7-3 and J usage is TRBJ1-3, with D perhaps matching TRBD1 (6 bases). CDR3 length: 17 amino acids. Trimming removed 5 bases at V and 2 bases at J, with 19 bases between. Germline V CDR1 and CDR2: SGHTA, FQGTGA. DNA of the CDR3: TGTGCCAGCAGCCTCCAGGGGAAGGACAGCACTGGAAACACCATATATTTT. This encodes CASSLQGKDSTGNTIYF.

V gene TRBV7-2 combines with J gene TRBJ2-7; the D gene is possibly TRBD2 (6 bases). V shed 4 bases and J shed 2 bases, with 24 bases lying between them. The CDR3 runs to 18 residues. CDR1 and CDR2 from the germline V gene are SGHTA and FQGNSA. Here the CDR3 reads CASSSKAWERAATYEQYF. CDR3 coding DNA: TGTGCCAGCAGCTCCAAGGCTTGGGAGCGGGCCGCCACCTACGAGCAGTACTTC.

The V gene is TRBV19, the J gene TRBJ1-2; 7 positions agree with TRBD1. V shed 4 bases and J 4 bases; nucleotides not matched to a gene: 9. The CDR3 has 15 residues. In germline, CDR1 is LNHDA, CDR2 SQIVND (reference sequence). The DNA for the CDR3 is TGTGCCAGTAGTACCTGGGACAGCCAGATCTATGGCTACACCTTC. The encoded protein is CASSTWDSQIYGYTF.

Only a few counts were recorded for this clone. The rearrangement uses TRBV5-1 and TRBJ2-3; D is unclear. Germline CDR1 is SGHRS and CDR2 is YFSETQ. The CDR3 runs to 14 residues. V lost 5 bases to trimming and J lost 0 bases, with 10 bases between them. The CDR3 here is CASRDIYSTDTQYF. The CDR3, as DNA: TGCGCCAGCAGAGACATTTATAGCACAGATACGCAGTATTTT.